One TCR beta chain is described in this entry. The study assigned cohorts using participant-reported clinical history. V lost 3 bases, J lost 4 bases, and 10 bases stayed unmatched. Germline-derived CDR1 and CDR2 are MGHRA and YSYEKL. The CDR3 loop spans 16 amino acids. This specimen comes from a study of blood T cell repertoires in COVID-19. Turning to the study itself: The cDNA or gDNA used as material had been derived from T cells, B-cell-depleted T cells, or PBMCs.

Profiling relied on immunoSEQ multiplex PCR, and the TCRdb table lists in-frame clones only, not all of them. Of roughly 150,000 clones detected, around four fifths appear once; the ten largest clones hold roughly 6.4%. The source of this sequence is a woman in her 40s who had recovered from COVID-19. Sequenced material: PBMCs or T cells enriched from blood (not recorded which). The gene calls are TRBV4-1 and TRBJ2-7, with 9 bases identical to TRBD1. The CDR3 nucleotides are TGCGCCAGCAGCCAGGGATCGGGACAGGGTACTTACGAGCAGTACTTC. The encoded protein is CASSQGSGQGTYEQYF.